These 30 T cell receptor beta chains share one sample of origin, sequenced in a study of cytomegalovirus exposure and HLA in healthy donors. Vbeta (60) and Jbeta (13) primers were used in the PCR. Measured with immunoSEQ multiplex PCR; TCRdb has only the in-frame clones, and not every one. The data hold tens of thousands of clones, with almost 85% observed a single time. What was sequenced was PBMCs. The origin of the receptors is a man younger than 35 in good health and CMV-seronegative.

The chain links TRBV27 to TRBJ1-1; D might be TRBD1 (5 bases). Germline V gives CDR1 MNHEY, CDR2 SMNVEV (reference sequence). Trimming took off 8 bases at V and 1 base at J, with 17 bases between the two ends. This CDR3 region has 15 residues. In nucleotides, the CDR3 is TGTGCCAGCGCCTACCGGGACTTTCCGAACACTGAAGCTTTCTTT. This encodes CASAYRDFPNTEAFF.

A single count supports this clone. The genes are TRBV6-5 and TRBJ1-6, with a possible D match to TRBD1 (6 bases). Germline V gives CDR1 MNHEY, CDR2 SVGAGI. This CDR3 spans 14 amino acids. V was trimmed by 7 bases and J by 3 bases, leaving 10 bases between them. This CDR3 is CASTRTVYNSPLHF. CDR3 nucleotide sequence: TGTGCCAGCACACGGACAGTCTATAATTCACCCCTCCACTTT.

This sequence joins TRBV7-3 and TRBJ2-1, with TRBD1 identical over 10 bases. The CDR3 is 14 residues long. Unmatched junction bases numbered 5, after V lost 5 bases and J lost 7 bases. CDR1 is SGHTA, CDR2 FQGTGA, per germline. This CDR3 reads CASSVTGGLNEQFF. In DNA form, the CDR3 reads TGTGCCAGCAGCGTGACAGGGGGCTTGAATGAGCAGTTCTTC. The whole variable domain, filled in from reference TRBV7-3 and TRBJ2-1, reads GAGVSQTPSNKVTEKGKYVELRCDPISGHTALYWYRQSLGQGPEFLIYFQGTGAADDSGLPNDRFFAVRPEGSVSTLKIQRTERGDSAVYLCASSVTGGLNEQFFGPGTRLTVL.

The rearrangement uses TRBV14 and TRBJ2-5; 7 nucleotides line up with TRBD1. This CDR3 has 15 amino acids. The V gene's germline CDR1 is SGHDN and CDR2 FVKESK. Trimming removed 5 bases from V and 2 bases from J; junction bases left unmatched: 8. The DNA of the CDR3 is TGTGCCAGCAGCGAAAAGACAGGGATGCAAGAGACCCAGTACTTC. Its translation: CASSEKTGMQETQYF.

The rearrangement joins TRBV7-2 to TRBJ1-4; 7 positions match TRBD1. The CDR3 extends over 16 amino acids. V trimming: 2 bases; J trimming: 1 base; junction bases outside the gene matches: 4. Germline CDR1 and CDR2: SGHTA and FQGNSA. CDR3 sequence: CASSLSGDRTNEKLFF. The CDR3 bases are TGTGCCAGCAGCTTAAGTGGGGACAGAACTAATGAAAAACTGTTTTTT. The whole variable domain, filled in from reference TRBV7-2 and TRBJ1-4, reads GAGVSQSPSNKVTEKGKDVELRCDPISGHTALYWYRQSLGQGLEFLIYFQGNSAPDKSGLPSDRFSAERTGGSVSTLTIQRTQQEDSAVYLCASSLSGDRTNEKLFFGSGTQLSVL.

This clone appeared a few times. The chain employs TRBV7-2 and TRBJ1-5; TRBD1 agrees at 12 bases. The CDR3 totals 14 residues. Germline CDR1 is SGHTA and CDR2 is FQGNSA. The V segment lost 5 bases and the J segment 6 bases; nucleotides outside the gene matches: 2. The CDR3 is CASSGTGGGQPQHF. The CDR3 DNA sequence: TGTGCCAGCAGCGGGACAGGGGGCGGTCAGCCCCAGCATTTT.

This clone was detected only once. This rearrangement joins TRBV19 to TRBJ2-3, with D perhaps matching TRBD1 (5 bases). The V and J ends lost 6 bases and 8 bases respectively, with 21 bases between them. The CDR3 runs 15 residues. Per the germline V gene, CDR1 is LNHDA and CDR2 is SQIVND (reference sequence). CDR3 sequence reads: CASSTHRTPWVTQYF. CDR3 in DNA: TGTGCCAGTAGCACACACCGGACACCGTGGGTTACGCAGTATTTT.

The count of this clone is one. The chain joins TRBV27 to TRBJ2-3, with D maybe TRBD2 (6 bases). Germline CDR1 is MNHEY and CDR2 is SMNVEV (reference sequence). Trimming stripped 6 bases from V and 0 bases from J, with 10 bases between. The CDR3 extends over 14 amino acids. The CDR3 coding sequence is TGTGCCAGCAGCGGGGGATTCAGCACAGATACGCAGTATTTT. It translates to CASSGGFSTDTQYF.

The chain carries TRBV9 and TRBJ2-1; 9 bases are a match to TRBD2. V dropped 0 bases and J dropped 10; count of bases not matched to a gene: 8. Germline loops: CDR1 SGDLS, CDR2 YYNGEE. This CDR3 region has 15 residues. The CDR3 protein is CASSVDLAGNWEQFF. DNA for the CDR3: TGTGCCAGCAGCGTAGATCTAGCGGGAAATTGGGAGCAGTTCTTC.

This sequence joins TRBV5-1 and TRBJ2-7; 7 positions agree with TRBD2. The CDR3 length is 15 residues. The germline V gene encodes CDR1 SGHRS and CDR2 YFSETQ. V lost 3 bases and J lost 1; bases outside the gene matches: 7. The CDR3 coding sequence is TGCGCCAGCAGCTCTATAGCGGGCCCATCCTACGAGCAGTACTTC. Its protein product is CASSSIAGPSYEQYF.

This clone was picked up a small number of times. Written as DNA, the CDR3 is TGCAGCGTTGAAGGACAGGACAATGAGCAGTTCTTC. This sequence encodes CSVEGQDNEQFF. The chain carries TRBV29-1 and TRBJ2-1; D might be TRBD1 (6 bases). The V and J ends lost 1 base and 5 bases respectively, with 6 bases between them. The CDR3 sequence is 12 residues long. The germline V gene encodes CDR1 SQVTM and CDR2 ANQGSEA.

The V call is TRBV2, the J call TRBJ1-2; 10 bases are shared with TRBD1. In germline, CDR1 is SNHLY, CDR2 FYNNEI. The CDR3 totals 15 residues. V trimming: 10 bases; J trimming: 0 bases; junction bases outside the gene matches: 8. CDR3 sequence reads: CATATGTGANYGYTF. CDR3 nucleotide sequence: TGTGCCACCGCGACAGGGACAGGGGCTAACTATGGCTACACCTTC.

DNA of the CDR3: TGTGCCAGCAGCCCCCTAGTCTTCTACGAGCAGTACTTC. Encoded protein: CASSPLVFYEQYF. The rearrangement links TRBV6-6 to TRBJ2-7; D remains ambiguous. V lost 6 bases to trimming and J lost 3 bases, with 12 bases between them. Germline values: CDR1 MNHNY, CDR2 SVGAGI (reference sequence). The CDR3 is made up of 13 amino acids.

This clone was counted a single time. The chain joins TRBV28 to TRBJ2-7, with 7 bases identical to TRBD1. Losses at the gene ends were 3 bases for V and 2 bases for J; bases not matched to a gene: 1. The CDR3 has 13 residues. Germline V gene sequence: CDR1 MDHEN, CDR2 SYDVKM. The CDR3 DNA sequence: TGTGCCAGCAGTTTCGACAGGGCCTACGAGCAGTACTTC. Translated, it gives CASSFDRAYEQYF. Full variable domain (rest looked up from reference TRBV28 and TRBJ2-7): DVKVTQSSRYLVKRTGEKVFLECVQDMDHENMFWYRQDPGLGLRLIYFSYDVKMKEKGDIPEGYSVSREKKERFSLILESASTNQTSMYLCASSFDRAYEQYFGPGTRLTVT.

About this clone itself: One end of the junction is discordant with germline, which a read error may explain. The genes are TRBV19 and TRBJ2-2; D unclear. The CDR3 has 15 amino acids. Germline V lookup: CDR1 LNHDA, CDR2 SQIVND (reference sequence). The CDR3 nucleotides read TGTGCCAGTAGTTTAGACTCCTTGAACACCGGGGAGCTGTTTTTT. Protein product: CASSLDSLNTGELFF. Combining the CDR3 with reference TRBV19 and TRBJ2-2 gives the whole variable domain DGGITQSPKYLFRKEGQNVTLSCEQNLNHDAMYWYRQDPGQGLRLIYYSQIVNDFQKGDIAEGYSVSREKKESFPLTVTSAQKNPTAFYLCASSLDSLNTGELFFGEGSRLTVL.

This sequence joins TRBV7-8 and TRBJ2-7, with D possibly TRBD2 on 6 matching bases. V dropped 4 bases and J dropped 2 bases, with 15 bases sitting between them. The CDR3 consists of 15 residues. Germline assignment: CDR1 SGHVS and CDR2 FQNEAQ. CDR3 bases: TGTGCCAGCAGCTCTACCGGGACTCGAACCTACGAGCAGTACTTC. Its protein product is CASSSTGTRTYEQYF.

The J gene is TRBJ1-1, the V gene TRBV9; D is ambiguous. CDR3 length equals 15 residues. Per germline, CDR1 SGDLS and CDR2 YYNGEE. The germline V and J ends were trimmed by 4 bases and 3 bases, with 16 bases remaining between them. The CDR3 nucleotides are TGTGCCAGCAGCCCCCGTTTTATAGGAGACACTGAAGCTTTCTTT. Amino acid sequence: CASSPRFIGDTEAFF.

The chain combines TRBV7-8 with TRBJ1-1, with TRBD1 matching 7 bases. V lost 1 base and J lost 6; bases outside the gene matches: 8. The CDR3 spans 15 residues. The germline V gene has CDR1 SGHVS and CDR2 FQNEAQ. The CDR3 is CASSLVVSGTAEAFF. The CDR3 DNA reads as TGTGCCAGCAGCTTAGTAGTCTCGGGGACAGCTGAAGCTTTCTTT. The full variable domain, completed using reference TRBV7-8 and TRBJ1-1, is GAGVSQSPRYKVAKRGQDVALRCDPISGHVSLFWYQQALGQGPEFLTYFQNEAQLDKSGLPSDRFFAERPEGSVSTLKIQRTQQEDSAVYLCASSLVVSGTAEAFFGQGTRLTVV.

This chain connects TRBV5-1 to TRBJ1-1, with 7 positions matching TRBD1. Germline CDR1 SGHRS, CDR2 YFSETQ. This CDR3 is 16 amino acids long. The junction had 9 bases not matched to a gene; V was cut back by 4 bases and J by 0 bases. The CDR3 nucleotides are TGCGCCAGCAGCCCCCACTCGGGACAGATGAACACTGAAGCTTTCTTT. Its translation: CASSPHSGQMNTEAFF.

The V gene is TRBV28, the J gene TRBJ2-3; TRBD2 is a possible D gene (5 bases). CDR3 size: 14 residues. V was cut by 2 bases and J by 0 bases, with 6 bases left in between. The V gene's germline CDR1 is MDHEN and CDR2 SYDVKM. Here the CDR3 DNA reads TGTGCCAGCAGTTTAGCGGGTAGCACAGATACGCAGTATTTT. Protein: CASSLAGSTDTQYF.

This clone appeared a single time. This chain links TRBV30 with TRBJ1-3; D is undetermined. The germline V gene encodes CDR1 GTSNPN and CDR2 SVGIG (reference sequence). The V and J ends lost 5 bases and 0 bases respectively, with 8 bases between them. This CDR3 is built from 13 residues. CDR3 sequence: CAWAQNSGNTIYF. CDR3 DNA sequence: TGTGCCTGGGCTCAGAACTCTGGAAACACCATATATTTT.

The chain has TRBV28 and TRBJ1-1; D possibly corresponds to TRBD1 (5 bases). Per germline, CDR1 MDHEN and CDR2 SYDVKM. With 7 bases removed from V and 4 bases from J, the gap between germline ends came to 19 bases. The CDR3 sequence is 15 residues long. CDR3 DNA sequence: TGTGCCAGCATTTGGGCGGGGGGTGAGGGCACTGAAGCTTTCTTT. It specifies CASIWAGGEGTEAFF.

The chain recombines TRBV28 with TRBJ1-1; D call uncertain. Germline V gives CDR1 MDHEN, CDR2 SYDVKM. The V and J ends lost 5 bases and 8 bases respectively, with 9 bases between them. The CDR3 is 11 residues long. CDR3 region: CASSKRIEAFF. The CDR3 nucleotides are TGTGCCAGCAGTAAGAGAATCGAAGCTTTCTTT.

V is TRBV7-9 and J is TRBJ2-5; 11 bases are shared with TRBD2. J gave up 4 bases and V 5 bases, and 3 bases lay outside the gene matches. Germline assignment: CDR1 SEHNR and CDR2 FQNEAQ (reference sequence). This CDR3 has 14 amino acids. The CDR3 sequence is CASSLGLAGETQYF. CDR3 in DNA: TGTGCCAGCAGCCTCGGACTAGCGGGAGAGACCCAGTACTTC. Filled out from reference TRBV7-9 and TRBJ2-5, the complete variable domain reads DTGVSQNPRHKITKRGQNVTFRCDPISEHNRLYWYRQTLGQGPEFLTYFQNEAQLEKSRLLSDRFSAERPKGSFSTLEIQRTEQGDSAMYLCASSLGLAGETQYFGPGTRLLVL.

This rearrangement joins TRBV19 to TRBJ1-1; D perhaps matches TRBD1 (6 bases). The germline V and J ends were trimmed by 7 bases and 2 bases, with 14 bases remaining between them. The CDR3 is 14 residues long. Germline loops: CDR1 LNHDA, CDR2 SQIVND (reference sequence). The CDR3 spells CASTPGGSNTEAFF. CDR3 bases: TGTGCCAGTACCCCTGGGGGCAGCAACACTGAAGCTTTCTTT. Full variable domain (outside the CDR3, taken from reference TRBV19 and TRBJ1-1): DGGITQSPKYLFRKEGQNVTLSCEQNLNHDAMYWYRQDPGQGLRLIYYSQIVNDFQKGDIAEGYSVSREKKESFPLTVTSAQKNPTAFYLCASTPGGSNTEAFFGQGTRLTVV.

The V call is TRBV4-3, the J call TRBJ2-7; 7 bases align to TRBD1. V lost 2 bases, J lost 2 bases, and 9 bases stayed unmatched. Germline values: CDR1 LGHNA, CDR2 YSLEER. This CDR3 has 16 residues. CDR3 region: CASSQTLRDSAYEQYF. The CDR3 DNA sequence: TGCGCCAGCAGCCAAACGCTCCGGGACAGTGCCTACGAGCAGTACTTC.

The chain joins TRBV30 to TRBJ1-4; D may be TRBD1 (6 bases). The V gene's germline CDR1 is GTSNPN and CDR2 SVGIG (reference sequence). V was shortened by 2 bases and J by 8 bases, with 15 bases between the two germline ends. The CDR3 totals 14 residues. DNA of the CDR3: TGTGCCTGGAGTCGGGGCAGGGGCTTGGAAAAACTGTTTTTT. It encodes CAWSRGRGLEKLFF.

This clone was seen a handful of times. The chain is built from TRBV6-1 and TRBJ1-2; perhaps TRBD1 as D (6 bases). Germline assignment: CDR1 MNHNS and CDR2 SASEGT. This CDR3 contains 15 residues. Trimming cost V 0 bases and J 4 bases, with 12 bases left between them. CDR3 amino acids: CASSEADGTSYGYTF. The CDR3 DNA sequence: TGTGCCAGCAGTGAAGCTGACGGGACAAGCTATGGCTACACCTTC.

The chain recombines TRBV6-5 with TRBJ1-1; no reliable D call. This CDR3 is 13 amino acids long. Trimming left V 2 bases short and J 1 base short, with 5 bases between. Germline CDR1 is MNHEY and CDR2 is SVGAGI. The CDR3 reads CASSYNRNTEAFF. The CDR3 coding sequence is TGTGCCAGCAGTTACAACAGGAACACTGAAGCTTTCTTT.

Of note for this clone: The same CDR3 arises from other DNA sequences in this sample as well. The gene calls are TRBV5-6 and TRBJ1-1; 11 bases are a match to TRBD1. The CDR3 length is 14 residues. V lost 4 bases, J lost 3 bases, and 2 bases stayed unmatched. Germline V gene lookup returns CDR1 SGHDT and CDR2 YYEEEE. The CDR3 protein is CASSGDRGDTEAFF. DNA of the CDR3: TGTGCCAGCAGCGGGGACAGGGGGGACACTGAAGCTTTCTTT.